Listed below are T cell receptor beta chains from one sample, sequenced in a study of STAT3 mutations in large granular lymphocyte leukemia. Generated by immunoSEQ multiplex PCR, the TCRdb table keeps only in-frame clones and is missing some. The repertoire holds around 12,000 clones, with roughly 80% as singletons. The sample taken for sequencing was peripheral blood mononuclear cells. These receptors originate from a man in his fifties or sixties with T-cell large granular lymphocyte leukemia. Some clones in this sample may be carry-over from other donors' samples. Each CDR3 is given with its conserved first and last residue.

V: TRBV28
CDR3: CASRTPGTGVGYTF

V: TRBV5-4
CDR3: CASHGQGGWETQYF

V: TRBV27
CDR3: CASSPDMTSSYNEQFF

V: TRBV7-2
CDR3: CASSLRKVEETQYF

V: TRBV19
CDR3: CASNGQGGEQYF

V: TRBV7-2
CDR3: CASSLAPSDTQYF

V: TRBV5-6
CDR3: CASSRGTSGSHEQYF

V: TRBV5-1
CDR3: CASSEGTSNNQPQHF

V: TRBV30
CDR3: CAWSSGGTEAFF

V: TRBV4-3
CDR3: CASSQDPRTVLEQYF

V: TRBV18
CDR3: CASSPPSAGELFF

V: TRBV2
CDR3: CASRNNRLARETQYF

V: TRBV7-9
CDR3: CASSLGLGTSGSTGELFF

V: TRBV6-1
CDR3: CASSDLAARASETQYF

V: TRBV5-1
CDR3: CASSFTGFNEKLFF

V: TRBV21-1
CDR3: CASMSAGGPYNEQFF

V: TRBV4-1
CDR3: CASSPPGQGYHEQYF

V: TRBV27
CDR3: CASSRTSGSQETQYF

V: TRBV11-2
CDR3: CASSFRVGGYGYTF

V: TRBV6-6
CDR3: CASSPLGATTDTQYF

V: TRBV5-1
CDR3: CASSLDQYLEAFF

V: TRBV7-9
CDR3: CASSFGPSGANVLTF

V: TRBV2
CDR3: CASRLAGPTDTQYF

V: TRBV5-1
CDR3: CASRQGSKETQYF

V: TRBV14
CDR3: CASRRGNFRGLDTEAFF

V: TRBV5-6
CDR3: CASSPRVWNEQYF

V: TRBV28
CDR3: CASRAPYEQFF

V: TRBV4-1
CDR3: CASSQATARSHQPQHF

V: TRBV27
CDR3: CASSSLAGPPLGYTF

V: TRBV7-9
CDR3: CASSASPGTGDQDTQYF

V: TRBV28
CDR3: CASSTYHRDGAFF

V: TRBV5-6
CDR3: CASSERDRLSYEQYF

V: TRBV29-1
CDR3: CSVNTVLQETQYF

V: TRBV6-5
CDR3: CASSSRLGGTDTQYF

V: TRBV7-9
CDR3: CASIFLGGRPYEQYF

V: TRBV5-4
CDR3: CASSRTGTETQYF

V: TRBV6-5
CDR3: CASRAPGTNTEAFF

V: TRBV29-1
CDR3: CSVEGGQGGEQYF

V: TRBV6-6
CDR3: CASTLGGARTNQPQHF

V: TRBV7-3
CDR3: CASSYGQNQPQHF

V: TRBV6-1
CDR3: CASSEWSAMNTEAFF

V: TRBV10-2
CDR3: CASSGWGLSVANEKLFF

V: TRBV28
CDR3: CASRGGNTEAFF

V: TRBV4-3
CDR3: CASSQAIGRGETYEQYF

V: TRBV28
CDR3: CASSLPLGAATPLHF

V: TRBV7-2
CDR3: CASSLGAAYYGYTF

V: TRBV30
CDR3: CAWDLGQGLSSYNSPLHF

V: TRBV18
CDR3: CASSPTINTEAFF

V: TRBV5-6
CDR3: CASRSGQGAEAFF

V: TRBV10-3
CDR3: CAISGQGGNNEQFF